One sample yielded the 32 T cell receptor beta chains listed below, sequenced in a study of cytomegalovirus exposure and HLA in healthy donors (dated by TCRdb to about 2017). The library was made by the immunoSEQ multiplex PCR assay. For the multiplex PCR, a mixture combining 60 forward primers for TCR Vbeta segments and 13 reverse primers for TCR Jbeta segments was used. This immuneACCESS table, as held by TCRdb, lists in-frame sequences with V and J called but not all clones. Of the missing ones, under half trace to an unresolved V gene in checked studies; the others have no known cause. The sample table contains more than 80,000 clones; only one count was recorded for roughly 76% of them. Roughly 8% of the sample lies in the top ten. Material for sequencing was PBMCs. The receptors were gathered from a human donor in good health.

This sequence joins TRBV5-1 and TRBJ2-5; TRBD2 matches 7 bases. Near its end, the DNA agrees better with TRBJ2-7, so the J call may be wrong. Germline V CDR1 and CDR2: SGHRS, YFSETQ. CDR3 size: 14 residues. CDR3 sequence (DNA): TGCGCCAGCAGCACCGCTGGGGGGGCCTACGAGCAGTACTTC. Amino acid sequence: CASSTAGGAYEQYF.

The chain carries TRBV12-5 and TRBJ1-1; D is unclear. The CDR3 extends over 12 amino acids. Trimming left V 4 bases short and J 1 base short, with 4 bases between. Per germline, CDR1 LGHNT and CDR2 FRNRAP. CDR3 sequence reads: CASGYKNTEAFF. CDR3 nucleotides: TGTGCTAGTGGTTACAAGAACACTGAAGCTTTCTTT.

This rearrangement joins TRBV5-6 to TRBJ1-1, with no clear D. Per the germline V gene, CDR1 is SGHDT and CDR2 is YYEEEE. Trimming stripped 0 bases from V and 4 bases from J, with 10 bases between. The CDR3 contains 14 residues. CDR3 amino acids: CASSLGAGSTEAFF. In nucleotides, the CDR3 is TGTGCCAGCAGCTTGGGTGCCGGGTCCACTGAAGCTTTCTTT.

V gene TRBV2 combines with J gene TRBJ2-2; TRBD1 agrees at 9 bases. V shed 5 bases and J 6 bases; nucleotides not matched to a gene: 16. The CDR3 is 18 amino acids. The germline V gene encodes CDR1 SNHLY and CDR2 FYNNEI. Here the CDR3 DNA reads TGTGCCAGCAGTCCACGAATCCTGGACAGGGGAGGATCCGGGGAGCTGTTTTTT. It codes for CASSPRILDRGGSGELFF.

The chain recombines TRBV7-9 with TRBJ2-7; 7 positions match TRBD1. Germline V CDR1 and CDR2: SEHNR, FQNEAQ (reference sequence). The CDR3 extends over 17 amino acids. Trimming took 6 bases from V and 2 from J; bases not matched to a gene: 16. The CDR3 region is CASSRRDTGTETYEQYF. In DNA form, the CDR3 reads TGTGCCAGCAGTCGTAGGGACACCGGGACAGAGACCTACGAGCAGTACTTC. The entire variable domain, with the rest obtained from reference TRBV7-9 and TRBJ2-7, is as follows: DTGVSQNPRHKITKRGQNVTFRCDPISEHNRLYWYRQTLGQGPEFLTYFQNEAQLEKSRLLSDRFSAERPKGSFSTLEIQRTEQGDSAMYLCASSRRDTGTETYEQYFGPGTRLTVT.

The gene calls are TRBV28 and TRBJ1-6; 7 nucleotides agree with TRBD1. This CDR3 comprises 18 residues. The germline V gene has CDR1 MDHEN and CDR2 SYDVKM. Trimming cost V 2 bases and J 0 bases; bases outside gene matches: 7. CDR3 sequence: CASSLIGAGGSYNSPLHF. The CDR3 DNA reads TGTGCCAGCAGTTTAATTGGGGCAGGGGGCTCCTATAATTCACCCCTCCACTTT.

The chain has TRBV5-1 and TRBJ1-4, with D perhaps matching TRBD1 (6 bases). Germline V lookup: CDR1 SGHRS, CDR2 YFSETQ. The CDR3 runs to 13 residues. V shed 1 base and J shed 7 bases, with 8 bases lying between them. The CDR3 DNA sequence: TGCGCCAGCAGCTTGACGGACAGTGAAAAACTGTTTTTT. This encodes CASSLTDSEKLFF.

This clone has only a few counts. V and J are TRBV18 and TRBJ1-6; no firm D call. The germline CDR1 and CDR2 sequences are KGHSH and LQKENI. The CDR3 runs 13 residues. V lost 3 bases to trimming and J lost 14 bases, with 14 bases between them. The CDR3, as DNA: TGTGCCAGCTCACCCCTCCCTGATGCGGCCCTCCACTTT. Translated: CASSPLPDAALHF.

A single count supports this clone. The chain has TRBV30 and TRBJ2-1; possibly TRBD1 for D (6 bases). Trimming removed 5 bases from V and 9 bases from J, with 20 bases in between. Germline assignment: CDR1 GTSNPN and CDR2 SVGIG (reference sequence). The CDR3 is 14 amino acids. The CDR3 sequence: CAWGGVGGLGEQFF. CDR3 DNA sequence: TGTGCCTGGGGGGGAGTAGGGGGTCTTGGTGAGCAGTTCTTC.

The chain couples TRBV5-8 to TRBJ1-2; D remains ambiguous. Trimming took 4 bases from V and 6 from J, leaving 10 bases between them. The CDR3 totals 12 residues. The V gene's germline CDR1 is SGHTS and CDR2 YDEGEE. The CDR3 is CASSRRNHGYTF. DNA for the CDR3: TGTGCCAGCAGCCGTAGAAATCATGGCTACACCTTC.

The rearrangement joins TRBV6-1 to TRBJ1-4, with 7 nucleotides matching TRBD1. The length of the CDR3 is 17 residues. With 3 bases clipped from V and 7 bases from J, the junction kept 14 bases outside the gene matches. The V gene's germline CDR1 is MNHNS and CDR2 SASEGT. This chain's CDR3 is CASSEDRKVYQGEKLFF. The CDR3 nucleotides are TGTGCCAGCAGTGAGGACAGGAAGGTTTATCAGGGTGAAAAACTGTTTTTT.

This chain joins TRBV18 and TRBJ2-6; weak D call: TRBD1 (6 bases). CDR1 and CDR2 from the germline V gene are KGHSH and LQKENI. CDR3 length: 15 residues. Trimming shortened V by 6 bases and J by 0 bases, and 9 bases separated the two germline ends. CDR3 bases: TGTGCCAGCTCGACAGGTAGCTCTGGGGCCAACGTCCTGACTTTC. It translates to CASSTGSSGANVLTF.

V and J are TRBV15 and TRBJ1-2; 9 bases match TRBD1. Germline V lookup: CDR1 LNHNV, CDR2 YYDKDF (reference sequence). CDR3 size: 15 residues. V shed 2 bases, J shed 6 bases, and the junction held 7 bases outside the gene matches. The CDR3 protein is CATSRPGTGLHGYTF. The CDR3 DNA is TGTGCCACCAGCAGACCAGGGACAGGGTTACATGGCTACACCTTC. The full variable domain, its missing parts supplied by reference TRBV15 and TRBJ1-2, is DAMVIQNPRYQVTQFGKPVTLSCSQTLNHNVMYWYQQKSSQAPKLLFHYYDKDFNNEADTPDNFQSRRPNTSFCFLDIRSPGLGDTAMYLCATSRPGTGLHGYTFGSGTRLTVV.

V gene TRBV4-1 combines with J gene TRBJ1-4; D unresolved. V was clipped by 0 bases and J by 7 bases, with 15 bases between them. The CDR3 extends over 16 amino acids. Germline assignment: CDR1 MGHRA and CDR2 YSYEKL. CDR3 protein: CASSQDGSGSGEKLFF. For the CDR3, the DNA is TGCGCCAGCAGCCAAGATGGGTCGGGTTCGGGTGAAAAACTGTTTTTT.

The chain links TRBV5-6 to TRBJ1-1; D gene uncertain. The V and J ends lost 2 bases and 5 bases respectively, with 19 bases between them. Germline V CDR1 and CDR2: SGHDT, YYEEEE. The length of the CDR3 is 16 residues. CDR3 region: CASSFYDVREVTEAFF. The CDR3 nucleotides read TGTGCCAGCAGCTTCTACGACGTGAGGGAGGTGACTGAAGCTTTCTTT.

This clone was counted between two and nine times. V usage is TRBV6-5 and J usage is TRBJ1-2; the match to TRBD1 covers 8 bases. Trimming at V came to 5 bases and at J to 4 bases, leaving 9 bases not matched to a gene. Per the germline V gene, CDR1 is MNHEY and CDR2 is SVGAGI. There are 15 residues in the CDR3. The CDR3 spells CASSLQTGAGYGYTF. The CDR3 DNA reads TGTGCCAGCAGTCTTCAGACAGGGGCAGGCTATGGCTACACCTTC.

The chain is built from TRBV11-3 and TRBJ1-1; D possibly corresponds to TRBD1 (6 bases). CDR3 length equals 14 residues. V lost 3 bases and J 1 base, leaving 9 bases between the germline ends. Germline CDR1 reads SGHNT; CDR2 reads YENEEA. The CDR3 region has the DNA TGTGCCAGCAGCTTCAGGGGAGAGAACACTGAAGCTTTCTTT. Amino acids: CASSFRGENTEAFF.

V and J are TRBV5-4 and TRBJ2-5; possibly TRBD2 for D (5 bases). V was cut by 2 bases and J by 11 bases, with 13 bases left in between. Per germline, CDR1 SGHNT and CDR2 YYREEE (reference sequence). The CDR3 totals 12 residues. CDR3 sequence: CASSFRSGEQYF. The CDR3 DNA reads TGTGCCAGCAGCTTCCGATCTGGGGAGCAGTACTTC.

CDR3 sequence reads: CSAQDFPMNTEAFF. The CDR3, as DNA: TGCAGCGCCCAGGACTTCCCGATGAACACTGAAGCTTTCTTT. This sequence joins TRBV29-1 and TRBJ1-1; D not resolved. Germline V gene sequence: CDR1 SQVTM, CDR2 ANQGSEA. This CDR3 has 14 amino acids. V gave up 7 bases and J gave up 0 bases, with 15 bases separating them.

The V call is TRBV7-2, the J call TRBJ2-7; perhaps TRBD2 as D (6 bases). V shed 6 bases and J shed 5 bases, with 20 bases lying between them. CDR1 is SGHTA and CDR2 is FQGNSA in the germline V gene. The CDR3 contains 15 residues. This CDR3 is CASRRAGPPIDEQYF. The CDR3 DNA reads TGTGCCAGCAGGCGGGCGGGACCCCCTATAGACGAGCAGTACTTC.

V gene TRBV5-1 combines with J gene TRBJ2-7; TRBD2 agrees at 8 bases. The CDR3 spans 14 residues. Germline V gives CDR1 SGHRS, CDR2 YFSETQ. V dropped 3 bases and J dropped 2; count of bases not matched to a gene: 4. CDR3: CASSSTSGAYEQYF. The CDR3 DNA reads as TGCGCCAGCAGCTCTACTAGCGGCGCCTACGAGCAGTACTTC.

The V call is TRBV25-1, the J call TRBJ2-1; the match to TRBD2 covers 11 bases. The CDR3 has 15 residues. J lost 5 bases, V lost 8 bases, and 8 bases had no gene match. Germline CDR1 is MGHDK and CDR2 is SYGVNS. The DNA for the CDR3 is TGTGCCAGCGGGAAACTAGCGGGAGATAACAATGAGCAGTTCTTC. This codes for CASGKLAGDNNEQFF.

This chain connects TRBV5-4 to TRBJ2-3; 9 nucleotides align to TRBD1. CDR1 is SGHNT, CDR2 YYREEE, per germline (reference sequence). This CDR3 is 14 amino acids long. The trim removed 4 bases at V and 2 bases at J, leaving 2 bases unmatched. The chain's CDR3 is CASSRDRATDTQYF. The CDR3 region has the DNA TGTGCCAGCAGCAGGGACAGGGCCACAGATACGCAGTATTTT.

The chain is built from TRBV29-1 and TRBJ1-1; 7 bases align to TRBD1. With 7 bases clipped from V and 6 bases from J, the junction kept 8 bases outside the gene matches. Germline assignment: CDR1 SQVTM and CDR2 ANQGSEA. This CDR3 is 12 amino acids long. CDR3 loop: CSAKGAGAEAFF. CDR3 nucleotide sequence: TGCAGCGCCAAGGGGGCCGGGGCTGAAGCTTTCTTT.

In DNA, the CDR3 is TGCGCCAGCAGCTTGGTGAGGGAGACCCAGTACTTC. It yields the protein CASSLVRETQYF. This chain joins TRBV5-1 and TRBJ2-5; D uncertain. Trimming shortened V by 0 bases and J by 5 bases, and 5 bases separated the two germline ends. The CDR3 contains 12 residues. Per the germline V gene, CDR1 is SGHRS and CDR2 is YFSETQ.

V usage is TRBV5-1 and J usage is TRBJ2-3; TRBD1 is a possible D gene (5 bases). The CDR3 is made up of 14 amino acids. Germline V CDR1 and CDR2: SGHRS, YFSETQ. V lost 0 bases and J lost 5, with 10 bases in between. For the CDR3, the DNA is TGCGCCAGCAGCTTGGAGGGGCCTGTAGATACGCAGTATTTT. Translating it yields CASSLEGPVDTQYF.

The chain is built from TRBV18 and TRBJ2-5; D may be TRBD2 (6 bases). The CDR3 runs to 12 residues. Trimming stripped 4 bases from V and 5 bases from J, with 8 bases between. CDR1 is KGHSH, CDR2 LQKENI, per germline. In DNA, the CDR3 is TGTGCCAGCTCACGGGAGGAGGAGACCCAGTACTTC. This encodes CASSREEETQYF.

The sample holds a few counts of this clone. This chain uses TRBV19 with TRBJ2-2; a possible D gene is TRBD1 (7 bases). The CDR3 spans 15 residues. Germline V CDR1 and CDR2: LNHDA, SQIVND (reference sequence). V was clipped by 5 bases and J by 1 base, with 11 bases between them. This chain's CDR3 is CASSRQGGNTGELFF. CDR3 DNA: TGTGCCAGTAGTCGGCAGGGGGGGAACACCGGGGAGCTGTTTTTT.

The J gene is TRBJ1-3, the V gene TRBV19; 7 bases align to TRBD1. This CDR3 has 15 amino acids. V was pared by 3 bases and J by 2 bases, with 4 bases of the junction left unmatched. Germline-derived CDR1 and CDR2 are LNHDA and SQIVND (reference sequence). This CDR3 reads CASSIDRATGNTIYF. Written as DNA, the CDR3 is TGTGCCAGTAGTATCGACAGGGCTACTGGAAACACCATATATTTT.

The rearrangement uses TRBV29-1 and TRBJ1-1, with TRBD1 as a possible D gene (6 bases). V lost 0 bases and J lost 4, with 15 bases in between. This CDR3 comprises 15 residues. Germline values: CDR1 SQVTM, CDR2 ANQGSEA. The CDR3 coding sequence is TGCAGCGTTGAAGATTACAGGGCAGGAATCACTGAAGCTTTCTTT. Its translation: CSVEDYRAGITEAFF.

For this clone: Other DNA sequences from this sample encode an identical CDR3 as well. The chain uses TRBV5-1 and TRBJ2-7; tentatively, D is TRBD2 (5 bases). V lost 1 base and J lost 7, with 18 bases in between. Per germline, CDR1 SGHRS and CDR2 YFSETQ. This CDR3 region has 15 residues. CDR3 in DNA: TGCGCCAGCAGCTTGTCTGATAGAGATTCGGGAGAGCAGTACTTC. Protein sequence: CASSLSDRDSGEQYF.

This sequence joins TRBV5-1 and TRBJ1-1; no clear D gene. This CDR3 spans 19 amino acids. V was trimmed by 4 bases and J by 1 base, leaving 26 bases between them. CDR1 is SGHRS, CDR2 YFSETQ, per germline. Here the CDR3 DNA reads TGCGCCAGCAGCCCGACGTCGGTATTCACACGGAGTCGGAACACTGAAGCTTTCTTT. The encoded protein is CASSPTSVFTRSRNTEAFF. The full variable domain, completed using reference TRBV5-1 and TRBJ1-1, is KAGVTQTPRYLIKTRGQQVTLSCSPISGHRSVSWYQQTPGQGLQFLFEYFSETQRNKGNFPGRFSGRQFSNSRSEMNVSTLELGDSALYLCASSPTSVFTRSRNTEAFFGQGTRLTVV.